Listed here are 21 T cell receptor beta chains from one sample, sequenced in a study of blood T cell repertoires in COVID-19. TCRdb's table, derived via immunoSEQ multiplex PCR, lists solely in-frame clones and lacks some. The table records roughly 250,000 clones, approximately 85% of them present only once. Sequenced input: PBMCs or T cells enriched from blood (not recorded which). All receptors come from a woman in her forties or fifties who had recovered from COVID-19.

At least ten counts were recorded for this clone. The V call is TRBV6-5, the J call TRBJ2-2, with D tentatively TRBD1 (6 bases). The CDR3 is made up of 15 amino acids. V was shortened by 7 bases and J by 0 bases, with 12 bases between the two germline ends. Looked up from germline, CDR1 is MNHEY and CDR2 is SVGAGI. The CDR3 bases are TGTGCCAGCAAGACCGGACAGACGAACACCGGGGAGCTGTTTTTT. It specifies CASKTGQTNTGELFF.

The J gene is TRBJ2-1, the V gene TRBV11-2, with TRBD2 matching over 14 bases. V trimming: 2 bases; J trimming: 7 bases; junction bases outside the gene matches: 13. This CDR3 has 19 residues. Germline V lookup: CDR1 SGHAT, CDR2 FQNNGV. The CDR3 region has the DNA TGTGCCAGCAGCTTAAGGGGACTAGCGGGAGAAAAGATACTGAATGAGCAGTTCTTC. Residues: CASSLRGLAGEKILNEQFF.

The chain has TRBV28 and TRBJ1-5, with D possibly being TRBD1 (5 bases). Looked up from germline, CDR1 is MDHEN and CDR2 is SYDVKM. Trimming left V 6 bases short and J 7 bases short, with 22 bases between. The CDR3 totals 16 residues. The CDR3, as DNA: TGTGCCAGCAGCTCCACGGACACGGGGGGGGACCAGCCCCAGCATTTT. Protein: CASSSTDTGGDQPQHF.

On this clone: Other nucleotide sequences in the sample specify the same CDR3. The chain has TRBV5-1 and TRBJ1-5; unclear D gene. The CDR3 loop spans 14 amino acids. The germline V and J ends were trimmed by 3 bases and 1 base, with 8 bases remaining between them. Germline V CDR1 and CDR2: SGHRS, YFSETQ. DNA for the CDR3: TGCGCCAGCAGCTCGGGAAACAGCAATCAGCCCCAGCATTTT. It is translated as CASSSGNSNQPQHF.

CDR3 sequence reads: CASSPLGGQGETQYF. The CDR3 bases are TGTGCCAGCAGTCCGCTAGGGGGACAGGGAGAGACCCAGTACTTC. The chain combines TRBV28 with TRBJ2-5, with 9 positions matching TRBD1. V shed 5 bases and J 4 bases; nucleotides not matched to a gene: 8. From germline, CDR1 is MDHEN and CDR2 SYDVKM. This CDR3 is built from 15 residues.

The CDR3 DNA reads as TGTGCCAGCAGCTCACCATCTAGCGGGAGACACAATGAGCAGTTCTTC. It translates to CASSSPSSGRHNEQFF. The V call is TRBV13, the J call TRBJ2-1, with 10 positions matching TRBD2. This CDR3 has 16 amino acids. The V and J ends lost 4 bases and 5 bases, in that order; junction bases with no gene match: 8. Germline V CDR1 and CDR2: PRHDT, FYEKMQ (reference sequence).

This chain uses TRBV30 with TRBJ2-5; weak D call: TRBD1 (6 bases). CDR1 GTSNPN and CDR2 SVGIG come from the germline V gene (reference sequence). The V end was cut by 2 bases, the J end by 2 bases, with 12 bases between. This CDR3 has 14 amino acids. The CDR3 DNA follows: TGTGCCTGGAGTTCGGACAGCCTACAAGAGACCCAGTACTTC. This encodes CAWSSDSLQETQYF.

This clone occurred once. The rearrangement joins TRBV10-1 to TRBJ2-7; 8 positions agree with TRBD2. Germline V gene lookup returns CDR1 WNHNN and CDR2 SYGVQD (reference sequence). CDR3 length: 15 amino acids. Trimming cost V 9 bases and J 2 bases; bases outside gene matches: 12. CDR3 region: CARRVAGRKTYEQYF. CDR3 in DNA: TGCGCCAGGCGCGTAGCGGGACGGAAGACCTACGAGCAGTACTTC.

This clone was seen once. CDR3 sequence: CASSPLDSANYGYTF. CDR3 DNA: TGTGCCAGCTCACCTTTGGACAGTGCTAACTATGGCTACACCTTC. The V gene is TRBV18, the J gene TRBJ1-2; the D gene is possibly TRBD1 (6 bases). With 3 bases removed from V and 0 bases from J, the gap between germline ends came to 11 bases. CDR3 size: 15 residues. CDR1 is KGHSH, CDR2 LQKENI, per germline.

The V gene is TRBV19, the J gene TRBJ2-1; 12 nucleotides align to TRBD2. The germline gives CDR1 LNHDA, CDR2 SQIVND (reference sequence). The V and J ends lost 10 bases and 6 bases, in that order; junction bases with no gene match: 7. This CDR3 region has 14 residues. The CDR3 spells CATYSSGRVNEQFF. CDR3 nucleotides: TGTGCCACTTACTCTAGCGGGAGGGTCAATGAGCAGTTCTTC.

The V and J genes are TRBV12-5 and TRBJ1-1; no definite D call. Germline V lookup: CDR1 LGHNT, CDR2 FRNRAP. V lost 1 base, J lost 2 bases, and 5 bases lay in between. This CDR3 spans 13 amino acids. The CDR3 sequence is CASGLGSNTEAFF. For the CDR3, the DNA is TGTGCTAGTGGTTTGGGCAGTAACACTGAAGCTTTCTTT.

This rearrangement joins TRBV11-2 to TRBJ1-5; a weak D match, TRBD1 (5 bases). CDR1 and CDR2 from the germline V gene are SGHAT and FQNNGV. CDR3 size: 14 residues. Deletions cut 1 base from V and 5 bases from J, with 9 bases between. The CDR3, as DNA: TGTGCCAGCAGCTTAGTTGGGGGGGATCAGCCCCAGCATTTT. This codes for CASSLVGGDQPQHF. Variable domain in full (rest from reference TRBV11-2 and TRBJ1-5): EAGVAQSPRYKIIEKRQSVAFWCNPISGHATLYWYQQILGQGPKLLIQFQNNGVVDDSQLPKDRFSAERLKGVDSTLKIQPAKLEDSAVYLCASSLVGGDQPQHFGDGTRLSIL.

The CDR3 spells CASSGGQGITEAFF. The CDR3 DNA reads as TGTGCCAGCAGTGGCGGACAGGGCATCACTGAAGCTTTCTTT. The V gene is TRBV28, the J gene TRBJ1-1, with 8 bases aligning to TRBD1. V shed 5 bases and J 4 bases; nucleotides not matched to a gene: 6. Germline lookup yields CDR1 MDHEN and CDR2 SYDVKM. The CDR3 runs 14 residues. The whole variable domain, remainder taken from reference TRBV28 and TRBJ1-1, is DVKVTQSSRYLVKRTGEKVFLECVQDMDHENMFWYRQDPGLGLRLIYFSYDVKMKEKGDIPEGYSVSREKKERFSLILESASTNQTSMYLCASSGGQGITEAFFGQGTRLTVV.

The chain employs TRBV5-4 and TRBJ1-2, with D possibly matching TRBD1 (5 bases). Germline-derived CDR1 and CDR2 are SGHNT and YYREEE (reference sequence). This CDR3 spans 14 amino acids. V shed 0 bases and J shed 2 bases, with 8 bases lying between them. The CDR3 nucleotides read TGTGCCAGCAGCTTGGATCCAGGGAACTATGGCTACACCTTC. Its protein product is CASSLDPGNYGYTF. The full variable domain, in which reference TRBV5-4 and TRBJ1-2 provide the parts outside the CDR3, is ETGVTQSPTHLIKTRGQQVTLRCSSQSGHNTVSWYQQALGQGPQFIFQYYREEENGRGNFPPRFSGLQFPNYSSELNVNALELDDSALYLCASSLDPGNYGYTFGSGTRLTVV.

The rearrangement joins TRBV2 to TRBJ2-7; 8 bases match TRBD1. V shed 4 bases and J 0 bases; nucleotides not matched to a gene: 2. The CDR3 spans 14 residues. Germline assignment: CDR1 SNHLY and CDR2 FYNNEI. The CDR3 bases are TGTGCCAGCAGTGGACAGGGGTCCTCCTACGAGCAGTACTTC. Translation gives CASSGQGSSYEQYF.

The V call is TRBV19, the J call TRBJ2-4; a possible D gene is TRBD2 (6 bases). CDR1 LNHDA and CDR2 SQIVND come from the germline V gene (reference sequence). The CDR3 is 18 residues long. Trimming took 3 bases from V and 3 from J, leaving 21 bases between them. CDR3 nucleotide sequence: TGTGCCAGTAGTATCGGACTCCCGGGGGTCGAAAGCAAAAACATTCAGTACTTC. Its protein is CASSIGLPGVESKNIQYF.

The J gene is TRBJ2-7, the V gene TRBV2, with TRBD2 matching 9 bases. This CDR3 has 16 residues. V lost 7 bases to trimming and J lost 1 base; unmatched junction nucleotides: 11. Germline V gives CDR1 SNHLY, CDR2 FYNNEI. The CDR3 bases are TGTGCCAGCAAAGAACGTAGCGGGAGAGTATCCTACGAGCAGTACTTC. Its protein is CASKERSGRVSYEQYF.

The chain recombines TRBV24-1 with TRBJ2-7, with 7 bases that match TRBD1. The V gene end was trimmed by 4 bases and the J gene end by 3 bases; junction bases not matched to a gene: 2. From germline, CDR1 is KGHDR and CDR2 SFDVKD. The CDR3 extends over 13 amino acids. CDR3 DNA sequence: TGTGCCACCAGTGAGACAGGGAGCTACGAGCAGTACTTC. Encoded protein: CATSETGSYEQYF.

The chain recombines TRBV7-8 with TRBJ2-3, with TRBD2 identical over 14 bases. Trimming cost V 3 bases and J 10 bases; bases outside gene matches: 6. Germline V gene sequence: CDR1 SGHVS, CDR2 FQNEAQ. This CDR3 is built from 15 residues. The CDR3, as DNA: TGTGCCAGCAGCTTGGGACTAGCGGGAGTTGGAGCGCAGTATTTT. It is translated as CASSLGLAGVGAQYF.

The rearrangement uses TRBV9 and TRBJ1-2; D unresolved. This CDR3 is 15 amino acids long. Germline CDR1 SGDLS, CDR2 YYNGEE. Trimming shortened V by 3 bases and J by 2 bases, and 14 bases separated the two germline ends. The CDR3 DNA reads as TGTGCCAGCAGCGGACCCGGACTTTGGAACTATGGCTACACCTTC. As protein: CASSGPGLWNYGYTF. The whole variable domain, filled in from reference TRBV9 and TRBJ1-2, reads DSGVTQTPKHLITATGQRVTLRCSPRSGDLSVYWYQQSLDQGLQFLIQYYNGEERAKGNILERFSAQQFPDLHSELNLSSLELGDSALYFCASSGPGLWNYGYTFGSGTRLTVV.

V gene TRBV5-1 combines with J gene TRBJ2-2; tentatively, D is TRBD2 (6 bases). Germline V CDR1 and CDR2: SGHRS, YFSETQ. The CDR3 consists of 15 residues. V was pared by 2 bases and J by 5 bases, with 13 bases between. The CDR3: CASSLGGLGTGELFF. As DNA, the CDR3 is TGCGCCAGCAGCTTAGGAGGGCTCGGAACCGGGGAGCTGTTTTTT.